This T cell receptor beta chain was recovered during a study of blood T cell repertoires in COVID-19. For the study at large: The study drew acute and convalescent COVID-19 samples from the United States, Italy and Spain. Sample material is recorded as cDNA or gDNA derived from T cells, B-cell-depleted T cells, or PBMCs.

Authors' analysis steps: Estimation of nucleated cell counts was performed using reference gene primer amplification. Clones were sequenced by immunoSEQ multiplex PCR, and TCRdb holds only the in-frame ones, with some missing. The DNA was the basis for D and trimming; V, J and clone size are from that table. Of fewer than 300,000 clones in the sample, about four fifths were seen once. Germline V gives CDR1 SGHVS, CDR2 FNYEAQ. There are 13 residues in the CDR3. Trimming removed 5 bases from V and 3 bases from J; junction bases left unmatched: 4. Source material: peripheral blood. The sequence derives from a woman in her fifties or sixties with active or convalescent COVID-19. The gene calls are TRBV7-6 and TRBJ2-7; TRBD1 aligns across 7 bases. The CDR3 is CASSQGQLYEQYF. The CDR3 DNA reads as TGTGCCAGCAGCCAGGGACAGCTCTACGAGCAGTACTTC.